One sample yielded the 28 T cell receptor beta chains listed below, sequenced in a study of T cell changes during pregnancy in multiple sclerosis. Method: immunoSEQ multiplex PCR; TCRdb's copy keeps in-frame clones and lacks some. Of tens of thousands of clones in the sample, 92% are singletons; the top ten hold nearly 0.2%. The specimen comprised CD4+ T cells from peripheral blood mononuclear cells, sampled in the second trimester of pregnancy. The receptor source for this set is a female donor with multiple sclerosis, enrolled in a pregnancy study.

The chain combines TRBV11-1 with TRBJ1-2, with D possibly TRBD1 on 6 matching bases. Germline CDR1 and CDR2: SGHAT and FQDESV (reference sequence). This CDR3 is built from 14 residues. V was clipped by 8 bases and J by 7 bases, with 20 bases between them. The CDR3 DNA sequence: TGTGCCAGCGGAGACCGGTGGACAGCGCGTGGCTACACCTTC. Its translation: CASGDRWTARGYTF.

The rearrangement links TRBV7-6 to TRBJ2-1; 9 nucleotides agree with TRBD1. Losses at the gene ends were 7 bases for V and 3 bases for J; bases not matched to a gene: 13. Germline V gene sequence: CDR1 SGHVS, CDR2 FNYEAQ. This CDR3 is built from 17 residues. CDR3 coding DNA: TGTGCCAGCATCCCCTACCCCGGGACAGGGTTCTACAATGAGCAGTTCTTC. It codes for CASIPYPGTGFYNEQFF.

This sequence joins TRBV6-1 and TRBJ2-1, with TRBD2 matching 10 bases. The J segment lost 8 bases and the V segment lost 6 bases, leaving 10 bases of the junction unmatched. The CDR3 extends over 15 amino acids. Germline V gives CDR1 MNHNS, CDR2 SASEGT. CDR3 nucleotide sequence: TGTGCCAGCAGAGAGGTAGCGGGAGGACCGGATGAGCAGTTCTTC. Amino acid sequence: CASREVAGGPDEQFF.

This chain joins TRBV15 and TRBJ1-3, with a tentative D call TRBD1 (5 bases). The CDR3 has 15 residues. The germline gives CDR1 LNHNV, CDR2 YYDKDF (reference sequence). Trimming stripped 0 bases from V and 3 bases from J, with 9 bases between. The CDR3, as DNA: TGTGCCACCAGCAGAGAGGGGCGTTATGGAAACACCATATATTTT. It is translated as CATSREGRYGNTIYF.

J is TRBJ1-2 and V is TRBV6-1; D unresolved. Deletions cut 3 bases from V and 8 bases from J, with 13 bases between. The CDR3 is 13 amino acids. In germline, CDR1 is MNHNS, CDR2 SASEGT. The DNA for the CDR3 is TGTGCCAGCAGTGACCAGGATACTGGAGGCTACACCTTC. Its protein product is CASSDQDTGGYTF.

The V gene is TRBV14, the J gene TRBJ1-2; tentative D call: TRBD1 (6 bases). V dropped 3 bases and J dropped 7 bases, with 12 bases sitting between them. The germline V gene encodes CDR1 SGHDN and CDR2 FVKESK. CDR3 length: 13 amino acids. The CDR3 bases are TGTGCCAGCAGCCACAGGGGAGCCGTTGGCTACACCTTC. Translation gives CASSHRGAVGYTF.

The V call is TRBV18, the J call TRBJ2-5; 7 bases are shared with TRBD1. Unmatched junction bases numbered 7, after V lost 6 bases and J lost 0 bases. There are 15 residues in the CDR3. CDR1 is KGHSH and CDR2 is LQKENI in the germline V gene. The CDR3 nucleotides are TGTGCCAGCTCGCAAGAGACAGGGCACCAAGAGACCCAGTACTTC. Translated, it gives CASSQETGHQETQYF.

The chain joins TRBV25-1 to TRBJ2-5; 12 bases fit TRBD2. V shed 0 bases, J shed 5 bases, and the junction held 7 bases outside the gene matches. Germline values: CDR1 MGHDK, CDR2 SYGVNS. The CDR3 length is 17 residues. CDR3 nucleotide sequence: TGTGCCAGCAGTGAATACCTAGCGGGGGGGCCACCGGAGACCCAGTACTTC. Its translation: CASSEYLAGGPPETQYF.

V usage is TRBV28 and J usage is TRBJ2-1, with a possible D match to TRBD2 (5 bases). The CDR3 is 15 residues long. Per the germline V gene, CDR1 is MDHEN and CDR2 is SYDVKM. V shed 7 bases and J shed 0 bases, with 13 bases lying between them. Here the CDR3 DNA reads TGTGCCAGCAATCGGGGATTGAGCTCCTACAATGAGCAGTTCTTC. Translating gives CASNRGLSSYNEQFF.

The chain recombines TRBV27 with TRBJ1-4; no definite D call. Germline-derived CDR1 and CDR2 are MNHEY and SMNVEV (reference sequence). Trimming removed 1 base at V and 7 bases at J, with 10 bases between. This CDR3 spans 14 amino acids. The CDR3 loop is CASSLWQEGEKLFF. In DNA form, the CDR3 reads TGTGCCAGCAGTTTATGGCAGGAGGGTGAAAAACTGTTTTTT.

V and J are TRBV18 and TRBJ2-2, with D unclear. V gave up 3 bases and J gave up 7 bases, with 12 bases separating them. CDR1 KGHSH and CDR2 LQKENI come from the germline V gene. The CDR3 sequence is 14 residues long. CDR3 bases: TGTGCCAGCTCACCGTTAGAGGAGCACGGGGAGCTGTTTTTT. Amino acid sequence: CASSPLEEHGELFF.

This clone has only one observation. The V and J genes are TRBV29-1 and TRBJ2-1, with 7 bases that match TRBD2. In germline, CDR1 is SQVTM, CDR2 ANQGSEA. This CDR3 comprises 11 residues. V lost 7 bases and J lost 12; bases outside the gene matches: 9. CDR3 DNA: TGCAGCGCCCCAGCGGGACTGGGGCAGTTCTTC. Amino acid sequence: CSAPAGLGQFF.

V gene TRBV5-1 combines with J gene TRBJ2-7; 9 nucleotides match TRBD2. Germline lookup yields CDR1 SGHRS and CDR2 YFSETQ. The CDR3 length is 14 residues. Trimming removed 5 bases from V and 5 bases from J; junction bases left unmatched: 8. The CDR3 nucleotides are TGCGCCAGCAGATTCCGCGGGGGGGAGAACGAGCAGTACTTC. Its protein is CASRFRGGENEQYF.

The chain combines TRBV5-3 with TRBJ1-2, with 8 bases lining up with TRBD1. TRBV5-3 is placed among ORFs of uncertain function. The CDR3 sequence is 15 residues long. V lost 2 bases and J lost 4; bases outside the gene matches: 7. The CDR3 protein is CARSLRTGPIYGYTF. The CDR3 DNA reads TGTGCCAGAAGCTTAAGGACAGGGCCGATCTATGGCTACACCTTC.

The rearrangement links TRBV9 to TRBJ2-1; TRBD2 agrees at 11 bases. The germline V gene has CDR1 SGDLS and CDR2 YYNGEE. The CDR3 length is 17 residues. Trimming removed 3 bases from V and 0 bases from J; junction bases left unmatched: 5. For the CDR3, the DNA is TGTGCCAGCAGCGATCGACTAGCGGGGCTCTCCTACAATGAGCAGTTCTTC. Translated: CASSDRLAGLSYNEQFF.

The V call is TRBV28, the J call TRBJ2-7, with 7 nucleotides matching TRBD2. The CDR3 has 16 residues. Trimming cost V 5 bases and J 0 bases; bases outside gene matches: 10. CDR1 is MDHEN, CDR2 SYDVKM, per germline. DNA for the CDR3: TGTGCCAGCAGTCAATCCCGGGACTACCGCTCCTACGAGCAGTACTTC. Its translation is CASSQSRDYRSYEQYF. The full variable domain, rest sourced from reference TRBV28 and TRBJ2-7, is DVKVTQSSRYLVKRTGEKVFLECVQDMDHENMFWYRQDPGLGLRLIYFSYDVKMKEKGDIPEGYSVSREKKERFSLILESASTNQTSMYLCASSQSRDYRSYEQYFGPGTRLTVT.

The chain has TRBV10-3 and TRBJ1-1; no firm D call. In germline, CDR1 is ENHRY, CDR2 SYGVKD. The V end lost 7 bases, the J end lost 5 bases, and 17 bases lay between the germline ends. The CDR3 has 14 amino acids. CDR3 loop: CAITSQWRGTEAFF. The CDR3 DNA reads TGTGCCATCACCAGCCAGTGGCGAGGAACTGAAGCTTTCTTT.

CDR3 protein: CSVGTVSYEQYF. In nucleotides, the CDR3 is TGCAGCGTTGGGACAGTCTCCTACGAGCAGTACTTC. The gene calls are TRBV29-1 and TRBJ2-7; TRBD1 might be the D (6 bases). V was trimmed by 4 bases and J by 0 bases, leaving 7 bases between them. CDR1 is SQVTM, CDR2 ANQGSEA, per germline. This CDR3 contains 12 residues.

This clone was detected only once. The gene calls are TRBV4-2 and TRBJ2-7; maybe TRBD1 (7 bases). Germline V lookup: CDR1 LGHNA, CDR2 YNFKEQ. The CDR3 spans 16 residues. Between the trimmed V and J ends, which lost 3 bases and 4 bases, there was a span of 19 bases. In nucleotides, the CDR3 is TGTGCCAGCAGCCACCCAGGGGGGACTTTTGGGTACGAGCAGTACTTC. Amino acid sequence: CASSHPGGTFGYEQYF.

The rearrangement links TRBV11-2 to TRBJ2-2; D might be TRBD1 (6 bases). Germline V gene data show CDR1 as SGHAT and CDR2 as FQNNGV. The CDR3 loop spans 15 amino acids. Trimming removed 5 bases from V and 2 bases from J, with 12 bases in between. In DNA, the CDR3 is TGTGCCAGCAGCGGGGCCGGGACAAACACCGGGGAGCTGTTTTTT. This translates into CASSGAGTNTGELFF.

The gene calls are TRBV5-1 and TRBJ2-1; 13 bases are a match to TRBD2. The CDR3 totals 18 residues. The V segment lost 4 bases and the J segment 3 bases; nucleotides outside the gene matches: 10. Germline V gene lookup returns CDR1 SGHRS and CDR2 YFSETQ. The CDR3 here is CASSPGLAGDSYYNEQFF. CDR3 nucleotide sequence: TGCGCCAGCAGCCCCGGACTAGCGGGGGATTCATACTACAATGAGCAGTTCTTC. Full variable domain (outside the CDR3, taken from reference TRBV5-1 and TRBJ2-1): KAGVTQTPRYLIKTRGQQVTLSCSPISGHRSVSWYQQTPGQGLQFLFEYFSETQRNKGNFPGRFSGRQFSNSRSEMNVSTLELGDSALYLCASSPGLAGDSYYNEQFFGPGTRLTVL.

This sequence joins TRBV10-3 and TRBJ2-2; 8 bases agree with TRBD2. This CDR3 contains 17 residues. CDR1 and CDR2 (germline): ENHRY, SYGVKD. The J segment lost 3 bases and the V segment lost 11 bases, leaving 17 bases of the junction unmatched. CDR3 bases: TGTGCCTCCCTTAGCCGTTCGGGGGGGCCTTACACCGGGGAGCTGTTTTTT. Translation gives CASLSRSGGPYTGELFF.

The rearrangement joins TRBV29-1 to TRBJ2-1, with TRBD1 matching over 9 bases. The length of the CDR3 is 13 residues. V gave up 7 bases and J gave up 9 bases; unmatched junction bases: 10. CDR1 and CDR2 from the germline V gene are SQVTM and ANQGSEA. The CDR3 DNA is TGCAGCGCTCCGGGACAGGGAGGGGGTGAGCAGTTCTTC. Translation gives CSAPGQGGGEQFF.

The chain couples TRBV10-3 to TRBJ2-1, with D possibly being TRBD1 (6 bases). Germline CDR1 is ENHRY and CDR2 is SYGVKD. Trimming left V 3 bases short and J 3 bases short, with 12 bases between. The CDR3 runs to 15 residues. The CDR3 is CAISESDSSYNEQFF. CDR3 sequence (DNA): TGTGCCATCAGTGAATCGGACAGCAGCTACAATGAGCAGTTCTTC.

The chain has TRBV7-3 and TRBJ1-5; 8 positions match TRBD1. Looked up from germline, CDR1 is SGHTA and CDR2 is FQGTGA. V trimming: 3 bases; J trimming: 4 bases; junction bases outside the gene matches: 8. The length of the CDR3 is 16 residues. The CDR3 sequence is CASSLLDRGNNQPQHF. The CDR3 nucleotides read TGTGCCAGCAGCTTGCTAGACAGGGGTAATAATCAGCCCCAGCATTTT.

The genes are TRBV5-1 and TRBJ2-7; tentatively, D is TRBD2 (5 bases). CDR1 and CDR2 (germline): SGHRS, YFSETQ. The V end was cut by 2 bases, the J end by 7 bases, with 13 bases between. This CDR3 is built from 13 residues. DNA of the CDR3: TGCGCCAGCAGCTTCGAACCGACGGGGGAGCAGTACTTC. Translating it yields CASSFEPTGEQYF.

The genes are TRBV2 and TRBJ1-5, with D possibly being TRBD1 (6 bases). CDR3 length: 14 amino acids. The V end was cut by 6 bases, the J end by 4 bases, with 13 bases between. Germline lookup yields CDR1 SNHLY and CDR2 FYNNEI. The CDR3 coding sequence is TGTGCCAGCAGGGACGACAGGCCAAATCAGCCCCAGCATTTT. Translation: CASRDDRPNQPQHF.

This sequence joins TRBV4-1 and TRBJ1-3; maybe TRBD1 (6 bases). Trimming removed 1 base from V and 3 bases from J, with 19 bases in between. The CDR3 totals 18 residues. Per germline, CDR1 MGHRA and CDR2 YSYEKL. CDR3 loop: CASSQVGRGSADGNTIYF. DNA of the CDR3: TGCGCCAGCAGCCAAGTTGGCAGGGGATCAGCAGATGGAAACACCATATATTTT.